The 8 T cell receptor beta chains given below trace back to one sample, sequenced in a study of T cell responses to AZD1222 COVID-19 vaccine. Sequenced by immunoSEQ multiplex PCR; TCRdb stores in-frame clones only, minus some. Of more than 120,000 clones in the sample, approximately 90% were seen once. The material was peripheral blood, obtained 28 days after the second AZD1222 dose. The receptors shown here come from an adult who received the AZD1222 COVID-19 vaccine.

V gene TRBV4-1 combines with J gene TRBJ1-6; 7 bases line up with TRBD1. The CDR3 is 15 amino acids. Germline V gene data show CDR1 as MGHRA and CDR2 as YSYEKL. With V trimmed by 3 bases and J by 5 bases, 4 bases remained unmatched. CDR3 coding DNA: TGCGCCAGCAGCCAGATGGGACAGAATAATTCACCCCTCCACTTT. Translating it yields CASSQMGQNNSPLHF.

The chain combines TRBV5-4 with TRBJ1-2, with TRBD1 identical over 9 bases. The CDR3 is 14 amino acids. J gave up 6 bases and V 7 bases, and 10 bases lay outside the gene matches. The germline V gene has CDR1 SGHNT and CDR2 YYREEE (reference sequence). CDR3 DNA sequence: TGTGCCAGCTACCTCGGGGGACAGGGAAATGGCTACACCTTC. Translated, it gives CASYLGGQGNGYTF.

The rearrangement links TRBV5-4 to TRBJ2-3; 13 bases match TRBD2. The CDR3 is 17 amino acids. CDR1 and CDR2 from the germline V gene are SGHNT and YYREEE (reference sequence). The V and J ends lost 9 bases and 2 bases, in that order; junction bases with no gene match: 12. CDR3 sequence: CATGMTSGGMYTDTQYF. The CDR3 DNA reads as TGTGCCACCGGTATGACTAGCGGGGGGATGTACACAGATACGCAGTATTTT.

Concerning this clone itself: A clone one base away is much larger, so this may be a read error. The chain carries TRBV9 and TRBJ1-1; no firm D call. CDR3 size: 12 residues. The V gene lost 4 bases and the J gene lost 4 bases, with 8 bases spanning the gap. Germline V gives CDR1 SGDLS, CDR2 YYNGEE. This CDR3 reads CASSRVGTEAFF. In DNA, the CDR3 is TGTGCCAGCAGCCGGGTGGGCACTGAAGCTTTCTTT.

The V call is TRBV18, the J call TRBJ1-1, with 8 bases matching TRBD1. CDR3 length: 17 residues. The germline V gene has CDR1 KGHSH and CDR2 LQKENI. V dropped 2 bases and J dropped 5; count of bases not matched to a gene: 13. The CDR3 sequence: CASSPRRQGPSGTEAFF. The CDR3 DNA is TGTGCCAGCTCACCAAGGAGACAGGGGCCTTCCGGTACTGAAGCTTTCTTT.

V and J are TRBV5-4 and TRBJ1-2, with D unresolved. The germline V gene has CDR1 SGHNT and CDR2 YYREEE (reference sequence). V gave up 0 bases and J gave up 5 bases, with 11 bases separating them. This CDR3 contains 14 residues. The CDR3 sequence: CASSLVEQTYGYTF. The CDR3 DNA is TGTGCCAGCAGCTTGGTGGAACAGACGTATGGCTACACCTTC.

The chain recombines TRBV6-5 with TRBJ1-5; 9 bases fit TRBD1. The CDR3 has 15 residues. V lost 6 bases and J lost 4; bases outside the gene matches: 7. Per germline, CDR1 MNHEY and CDR2 SVGAGI. This chain's CDR3 is CASRPGQGNNQPQHF. CDR3 in DNA: TGTGCCAGCAGGCCGGGACAGGGCAATAATCAGCCCCAGCATTTT.

The genes are TRBV2 and TRBJ1-3, with TRBD1 matching over 8 bases. Germline CDR1 SNHLY, CDR2 FYNNEI. The CDR3 covers 16 residues. V lost 6 bases to trimming and J lost 5 bases; unmatched junction nucleotides: 12. The CDR3 spells CASSLTGAGHRNTIYF. The CDR3 nucleotides are TGTGCCAGCAGCCTGACAGGGGCTGGTCATAGAAACACCATATATTTT.